This TCR beta chain comes out of a study of shared clonotypes between healthy human individuals. Turning to the study itself: Plates per donor: three CD4 naive, three CD4 memory, two CD8 naive, one CD8 memory.

The V segment lost 2 bases and the J segment 4 bases; nucleotides outside the gene matches: 7. CDR3 length: 16 residues. Germline values: CDR1 PRHDT, CDR2 FYEKMQ (reference sequence). All donors were healthy HIV-negative adults lacking recent acute infections or vaccinations. Both subsets, CD45RA+ naive and CD45RA-negative memory, were split from the CD4+ cells. Some clones are missing from TCRdb's copy, which holds only in-frame ones; the method was immunoSEQ multiplex PCR. The sample has fewer than 400,000 clones, less than 85% seen once; the top ten hold around 10%. This chain connects TRBV13 to TRBJ2-1; 8 bases line up with TRBD2. The sequence was collected from a man aged 25-45 years in good health. The sample comprised memory CD4+ T cells sorted from blood. Indicated subset: CD45RA-negative fraction. For the CDR3, the DNA is TGTGCCAGCAGCTTATGGGCAGCGGGAGAATACAATGAGCAGTTCTTC. Translated: CASSLWAAGEYNEQFF.